The 8 T cell receptor beta chains given below trace back to one sample, sequenced in a study of metastatic and nonmetastatic thyroid tumors. Before thyroid surgery, none of the patients had received any treatment. TCRdb ran MiXCR on the PCR reads. The sample lists 40,000 to 50,000 clones; around 4% were seen once. The sequencing input was blood. These receptors were obtained from a female donor with papillary thyroid cancer or a benign thyroid nodule (not recorded which). Some clones in this sample may be carry-over from other donors' samples.

The genes are TRBV20-1 and TRBJ2-1; D is unclear. The length of the CDR3 is 14 residues. From germline, CDR1 is DFQATT and CDR2 SNEGSKA (reference sequence). The germline V and J ends were trimmed by 2 bases and 8 bases, with 16 bases remaining between them. The CDR3 DNA follows: TGCAGTGCTAGACCCGGTTCCCGTACTGATGAGCAGTTCTTC. This translates into CSARPGSRTDEQFF.

This clone was seen at least ten times. This chain joins TRBV7-2 and TRBJ2-5; D might be TRBD2 (5 bases). CDR3 length: 14 residues. Per the germline V gene, CDR1 is SGHTA and CDR2 is FQGNSA. V dropped 1 base and J dropped 3 bases, with 9 bases sitting between them. In DNA form, the CDR3 reads TGTGCCAGCAGCTTAGTCCGGGGAGAAGAGACCCAGTACTTC. This gives the protein CASSLVRGEETQYF.

This clone was counted at least ten times. This sequence joins TRBV14 and TRBJ2-3; TRBD2 might be the D (7 bases). The germline V gene has CDR1 SGHDN and CDR2 FVKESK. The CDR3 runs to 15 residues. V shed 2 bases and J shed 1 base, with 10 bases lying between them. This chain's CDR3 is CASSQQGGGTDTQYF. The DNA of the CDR3 is TGTGCCAGCAGCCAACAAGGGGGGGGCACAGATACGCAGTATTTT.

This clone was counted between two and nine times. The chain links TRBV7-2 to TRBJ1-2; 10 nucleotides line up with TRBD1. Germline loops: CDR1 SGHTA, CDR2 FQGNSA. Germline trimming cut 5 bases from V and 8 bases from J; bases unmatched to any gene: 11. The CDR3 sequence is 15 residues long. The CDR3 DNA sequence: TGTGCCAGCAGCCTACAGGGACAGGGGACTTGGGGCTACACCTTC. Its protein product is CASSLQGQGTWGYTF.

Judged by abundance, this clone is medium-sized. The chain combines TRBV6-5 with TRBJ1-2; D perhaps matches TRBD1 (6 bases). V was shortened by 2 bases and J by 5 bases, with 12 bases between the two germline ends. This CDR3 region has 14 residues. Germline V lookup: CDR1 MNHEY, CDR2 SVGAGI. CDR3 DNA sequence: TGTGCCAGCAGTTACCGAAAGGGGGGATATGGCTACACCTTC. It encodes CASSYRKGGYGYTF.

About this clone: This CDR3 is also generated by other DNA sequences in the sample. The rearrangement links TRBV12-3 or TRBV12-4 to TRBJ2-3; D ambiguous. V was trimmed by 2 bases and J by 6 bases, leaving 3 bases between them. There are 11 residues in the CDR3. CDR3 sequence (DNA): TGTGCCAGCAGTTTACGGGATACGCAGTATTTT. It yields the protein CASSLRDTQYF.

This clone came up many times. The gene calls are TRBV29-1 and TRBJ1-2; unclear D gene. CDR1 is SQVTM, CDR2 ANQGSEA, per germline. Trimming took off 5 bases at V and 4 bases at J, with 14 bases between the two ends. The CDR3 totals 13 residues. For the CDR3, the DNA is TGCAGCGTTCAGTCGACGGCCCTCTATGGCTACACCTTC. Its translation: CSVQSTALYGYTF.

This clone has a handful of counts. The CDR3 reads CASSLAGTIVSDTQYF. The CDR3 nucleotides read TGCGCCAGCAGCTTGGCCGGGACTATCGTGTCCGATACGCAGTATTTT. The gene calls are TRBV5-1 and TRBJ2-3; TRBD2 agrees at 7 bases. Germline trimming cut 0 bases from V and 6 bases from J; bases unmatched to any gene: 10. Germline loops: CDR1 SGHRS, CDR2 YFSETQ. CDR3 length: 16 amino acids.